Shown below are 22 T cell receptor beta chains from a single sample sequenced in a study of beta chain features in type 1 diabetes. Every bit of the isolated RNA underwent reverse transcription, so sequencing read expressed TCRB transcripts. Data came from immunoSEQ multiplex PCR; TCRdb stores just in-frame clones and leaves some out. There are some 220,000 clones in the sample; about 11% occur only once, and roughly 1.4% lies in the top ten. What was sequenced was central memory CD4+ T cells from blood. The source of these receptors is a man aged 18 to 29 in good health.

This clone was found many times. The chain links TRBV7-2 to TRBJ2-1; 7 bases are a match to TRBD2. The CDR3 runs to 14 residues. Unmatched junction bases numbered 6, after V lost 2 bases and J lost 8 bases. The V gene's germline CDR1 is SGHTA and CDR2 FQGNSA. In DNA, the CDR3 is TGTGCCAGCAGCTTAATGCGGGAGAGGCATGAGCAGTTCTTC. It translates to CASSLMRERHEQFF.

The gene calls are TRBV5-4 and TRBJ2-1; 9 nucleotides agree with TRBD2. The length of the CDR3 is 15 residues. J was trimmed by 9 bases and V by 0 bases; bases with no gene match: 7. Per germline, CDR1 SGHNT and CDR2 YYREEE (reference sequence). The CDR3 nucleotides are TGTGCCAGCAGCTTGGGCGGGAGGGCCTACGGTGAGCAGTTCTTC. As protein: CASSLGGRAYGEQFF. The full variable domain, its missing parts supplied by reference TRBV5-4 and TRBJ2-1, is ETGVTQSPTHLIKTRGQQVTLRCSSQSGHNTVSWYQQALGQGPQFIFQYYREEENGRGNFPPRFSGLQFPNYSSELNVNALELDDSALYLCASSLGGRAYGEQFFGPGTRLTVL.

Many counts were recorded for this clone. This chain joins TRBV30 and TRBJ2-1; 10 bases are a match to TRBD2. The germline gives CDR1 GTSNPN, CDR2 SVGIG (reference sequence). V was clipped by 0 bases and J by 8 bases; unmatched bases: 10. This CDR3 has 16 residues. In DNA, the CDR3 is TGTGCCTGGAGTGTACCCTCTAGCGGGAGTGCCCATGAGCAGTTCTTC. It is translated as CAWSVPSSGSAHEQFF.

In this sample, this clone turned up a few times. CDR3 bases: TGTGCCAGCAGTTACTCGAGAGGGTCAGATACGCAGTATTTT. Protein product: CASSYSRGSDTQYF. This chain links TRBV6-6 with TRBJ2-3, with a weak D call TRBD2 (5 bases). The CDR3 consists of 14 residues. The germline gives CDR1 MNHNY, CDR2 SVGAGI (reference sequence). V was shortened by 0 bases and J by 4 bases, with 8 bases between the two germline ends.

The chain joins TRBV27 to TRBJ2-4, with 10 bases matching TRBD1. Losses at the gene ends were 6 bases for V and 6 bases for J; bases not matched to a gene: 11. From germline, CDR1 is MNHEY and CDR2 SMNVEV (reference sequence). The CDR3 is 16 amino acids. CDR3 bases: TGTGCCAGCAGCGTCTCGACAGGGGGCGAAACAAACATTCAGTACTTC. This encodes CASSVSTGGETNIQYF.

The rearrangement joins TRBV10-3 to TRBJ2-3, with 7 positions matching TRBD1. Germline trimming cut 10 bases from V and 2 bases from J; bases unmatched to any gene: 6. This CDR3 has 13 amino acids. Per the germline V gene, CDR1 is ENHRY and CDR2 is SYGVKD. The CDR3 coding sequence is TGTGCCACCTGGGACAGCAACACAGATACGCAGTATTTT. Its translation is CATWDSNTDTQYF.

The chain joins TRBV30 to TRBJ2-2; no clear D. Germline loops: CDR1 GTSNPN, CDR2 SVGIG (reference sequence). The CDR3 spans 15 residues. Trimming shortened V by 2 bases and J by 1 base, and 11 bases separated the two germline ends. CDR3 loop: CAWSLIGLNTGELFF. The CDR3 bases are TGTGCCTGGAGTTTAATTGGCTTGAACACCGGGGAGCTGTTTTTT.

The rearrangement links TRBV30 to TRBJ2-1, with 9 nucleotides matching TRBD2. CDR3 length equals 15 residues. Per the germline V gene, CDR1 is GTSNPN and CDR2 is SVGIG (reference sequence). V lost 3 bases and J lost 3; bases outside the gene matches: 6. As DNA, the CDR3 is TGTGCCTGGAGCTCCGGGACTAGCAGCTACAATGAGCAGTTCTTC. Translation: CAWSSGTSSYNEQFF.

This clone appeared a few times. For the CDR3, the DNA is TGCGCCAGCAGCTCGACCGGGACAGGGGATGAAGCTTTCTTT. It codes for CASSSTGTGDEAFF. This chain links TRBV5-1 with TRBJ1-1, with 10 bases matching TRBD1. The ends lost 3 bases at V and 7 bases at J; junction bases unmatched: 6. CDR1 and CDR2 from the germline V gene are SGHRS and YFSETQ. This CDR3 contains 14 residues. The full variable domain, its missing parts supplied by reference TRBV5-1 and TRBJ1-1, is KAGVTQTPRYLIKTRGQQVTLSCSPISGHRSVSWYQQTPGQGLQFLFEYFSETQRNKGNFPGRFSGRQFSNSRSEMNVSTLELGDSALYLCASSSTGTGDEAFFGQGTRLTVV.

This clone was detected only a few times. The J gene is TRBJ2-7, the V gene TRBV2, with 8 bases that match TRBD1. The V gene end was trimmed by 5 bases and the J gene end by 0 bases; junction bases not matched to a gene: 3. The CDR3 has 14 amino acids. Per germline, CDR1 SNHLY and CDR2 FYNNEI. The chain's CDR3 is CASSRTGGSYEQYF. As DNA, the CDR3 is TGTGCCAGCAGTCGAACAGGGGGCTCCTACGAGCAGTACTTC.

The CDR3 DNA reads as TGTGCCAGCAGCAAGACTAGCCCGGGCGAGCAGTACTTC. The encoded protein is CASSKTSPGEQYF. The chain employs TRBV9 and TRBJ2-7; 7 bases line up with TRBD2. CDR3 length: 13 amino acids. V trimming: 4 bases; J trimming: 6 bases; junction bases outside the gene matches: 7. In germline, CDR1 is SGDLS, CDR2 YYNGEE.

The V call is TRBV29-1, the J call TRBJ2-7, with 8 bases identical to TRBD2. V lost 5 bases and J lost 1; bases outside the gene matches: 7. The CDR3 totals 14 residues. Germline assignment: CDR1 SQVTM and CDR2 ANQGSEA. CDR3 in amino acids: CSVSGLGISYEQYF. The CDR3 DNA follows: TGCAGCGTTTCGGGACTAGGGATATCCTACGAGCAGTACTTC.

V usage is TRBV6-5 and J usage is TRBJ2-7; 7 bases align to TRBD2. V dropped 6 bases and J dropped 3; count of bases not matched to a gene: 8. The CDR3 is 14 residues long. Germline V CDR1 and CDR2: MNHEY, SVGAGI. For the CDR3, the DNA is TGTGCCAGCAGATCCCCCGGGGGGAACTACGAGCAGTACTTC. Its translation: CASRSPGGNYEQYF.

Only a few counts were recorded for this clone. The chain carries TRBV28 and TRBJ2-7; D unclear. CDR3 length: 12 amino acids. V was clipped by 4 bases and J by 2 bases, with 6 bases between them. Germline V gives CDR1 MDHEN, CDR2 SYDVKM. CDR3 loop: CASSYQAYEQYF. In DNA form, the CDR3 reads TGTGCCAGCAGTTATCAAGCCTACGAGCAGTACTTC.

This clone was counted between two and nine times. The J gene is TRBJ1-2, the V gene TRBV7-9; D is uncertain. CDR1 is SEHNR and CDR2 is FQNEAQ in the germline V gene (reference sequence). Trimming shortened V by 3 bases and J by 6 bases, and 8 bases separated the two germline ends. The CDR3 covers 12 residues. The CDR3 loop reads CASSFLGDGYTF. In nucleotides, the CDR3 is TGTGCCAGCAGCTTCCTCGGAGATGGCTACACCTTC.

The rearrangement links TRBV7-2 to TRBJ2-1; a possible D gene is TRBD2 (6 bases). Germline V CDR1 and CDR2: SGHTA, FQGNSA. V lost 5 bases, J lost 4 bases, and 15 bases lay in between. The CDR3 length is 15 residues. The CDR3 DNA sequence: TGTGCCAGCAGCCCACCACTAGCAGCTTACAATGAGCAGTTCTTC. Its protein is CASSPPLAAYNEQFF. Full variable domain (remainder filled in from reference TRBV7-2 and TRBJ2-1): GAGVSQSPSNKVTEKGKDVELRCDPISGHTALYWYRQSLGQGLEFLIYFQGNSAPDKSGLPSDRFSAERTGGSVSTLTIQRTQQEDSAVYLCASSPPLAAYNEQFFGPGTRLTVL.

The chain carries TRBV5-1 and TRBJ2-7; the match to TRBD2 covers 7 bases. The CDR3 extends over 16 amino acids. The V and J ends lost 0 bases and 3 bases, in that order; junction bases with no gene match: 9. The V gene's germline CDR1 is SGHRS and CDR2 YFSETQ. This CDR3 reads CASSLALGRENYEQYF. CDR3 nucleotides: TGCGCCAGCAGCTTGGCCCTAGGGCGGGAGAACTACGAGCAGTACTTC.

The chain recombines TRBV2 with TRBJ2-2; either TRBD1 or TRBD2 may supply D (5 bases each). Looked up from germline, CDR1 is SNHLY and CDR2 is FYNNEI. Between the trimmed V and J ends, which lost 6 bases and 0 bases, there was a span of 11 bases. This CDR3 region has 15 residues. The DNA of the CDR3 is TGTGCCAGCAGCGGGACGGCCGCGAACACCGGGGAGCTGTTTTTT. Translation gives CASSGTAANTGELFF.

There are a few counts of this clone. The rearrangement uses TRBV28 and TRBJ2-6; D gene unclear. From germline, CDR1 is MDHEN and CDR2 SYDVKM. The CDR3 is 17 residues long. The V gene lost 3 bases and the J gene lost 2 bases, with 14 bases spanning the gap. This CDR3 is CASSFGRVGPGANVLTF. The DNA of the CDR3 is TGTGCCAGCAGTTTCGGCCGCGTTGGGCCTGGGGCCAACGTCCTGACTTTC.

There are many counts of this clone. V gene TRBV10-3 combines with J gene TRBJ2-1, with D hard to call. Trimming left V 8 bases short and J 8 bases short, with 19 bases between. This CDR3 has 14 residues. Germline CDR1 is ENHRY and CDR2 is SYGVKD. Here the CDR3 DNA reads TGTGCCATCCGAAGCGAGCAATTGTACGATGAGCAGTTCTTC. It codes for CAIRSEQLYDEQFF.

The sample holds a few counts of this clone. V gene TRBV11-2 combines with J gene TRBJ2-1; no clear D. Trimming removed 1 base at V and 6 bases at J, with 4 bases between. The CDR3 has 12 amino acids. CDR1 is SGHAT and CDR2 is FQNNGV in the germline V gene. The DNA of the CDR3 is TGTGCCAGCAGCTTAGTCCTCAATGAGCAGTTCTTC. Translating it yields CASSLVLNEQFF.

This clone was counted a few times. The CDR3 loop is CATSRLGLEYEQYF. CDR3 nucleotides: TGTGCCACCAGCAGACTGGGGCTAGAGTACGAGCAGTACTTC. The chain is built from TRBV15 and TRBJ2-7; a possible D gene is TRBD1 (5 bases). The CDR3 has 14 amino acids. Germline CDR1 LNHNV, CDR2 YYDKDF (reference sequence). V lost 2 bases to trimming and J lost 4 bases, with 12 bases between them.